Presented here are 32 T cell receptor beta chains from one specimen sequenced in a study of breast tumors, draining lymph nodes, adjacent tissues (dated by TCRdb to about 2016). Libraries came from multiplex PCR. Sequencing relied on an Illumina HiSeq 2000. Using fastp at Q25 and MiXCR, TCRdb reprocessed the public reads and kept productive beta chains. Rows merge per CDR3 protein into single entries with the most common DNA and genes. The sample table shows 100,000 to 150,000 distinct CDR3 sequences, and approximately 20% are seen once. The ten largest clones capture around 2.6% of the sample. Lymph node samples came from the axillary draining lymph nodes of breast cancer patients. The sequenced sample was axillary lymph node tissue. These receptors were collected from a female donor with breast cancer. Some clones in this sample may be carry-over from other donors' samples.

A few counts support this clonotype. The rearrangement uses TRBV27 and TRBJ2-1; 10 bases are a match to TRBD2. Germline V CDR1 and CDR2: MNHEY, SMNVEV (reference sequence). The CDR3 extends over 18 amino acids. V lost 5 bases to trimming and J lost 3 bases; unmatched junction nucleotides: 13. The CDR3 sequence: CASSPWGGGLAVYNEQFF. The CDR3 nucleotides read TGTGCCAGCAGTCCGTGGGGGGGTGGACTAGCGGTCTACAATGAGCAGTTCTTC.

This clonotype was counted ten times or more. A read error may account for a junction end that differs from germline. This rearrangement joins TRBV5-4 to TRBJ2-6; possibly TRBD2 for D (5 bases). Germline V gene data show CDR1 as SGHNT and CDR2 as YYREEE (reference sequence). CDR3 size: 15 residues. CDR3 sequence reads: CASSLAGSGANVLTF. CDR3 nucleotides: TGCGCCAGCAGCTTGGCGGGCTCTGGGGCCAACGTCCTGACTTTC.

This clonotype has ten or more counts. The V and J genes are TRBV5-6 and TRBJ2-7, with unresolved D. Germline values: CDR1 SGHDT, CDR2 YYEEEE. Between the trimmed V and J ends, which lost 3 bases and 3 bases, there was a span of 4 bases. The CDR3 contains 11 residues. CDR3: CASSSNYEQYF. DNA of the CDR3: TGTGCCAGCAGCTCGAACTACGAGCAGTACTTC.

This clonotype was recorded many times. The CDR3 DNA is TGTGCCAGCAGCCCTCGGACTAGCGGGGGGGATACGCAGTATTTT. It translates to CASSPRTSGGDTQYF. This chain connects TRBV11-3 to TRBJ2-3; TRBD2 agrees at 14 bases. With V trimmed by 5 bases and J by 6 bases, 4 bases remained unmatched. Germline CDR1 reads SGHNT; CDR2 reads YENEEA. The CDR3 sequence is 15 residues long.

This clonotype was recorded at least ten times. The CDR3 protein is CSAKRLAGGGYEQYF. CDR3 sequence (DNA): TGCAGTGCCAAACGCCTAGCGGGAGGAGGATACGAGCAGTACTTC. The chain has TRBV20-1 and TRBJ2-7; 11 bases map to TRBD2. V lost 6 bases and J lost 4; bases outside the gene matches: 11. Looked up from germline, CDR1 is DFQATT and CDR2 is SNEGSKA (reference sequence). This CDR3 contains 15 residues.

In its sample, this clonotype was seen many times. The V call is TRBV7-2, the J call TRBJ1-2, with 10 bases aligning to TRBD1. CDR3 size: 16 residues. The J segment lost 4 bases and the V segment lost 4 bases, leaving 9 bases of the junction unmatched. Germline values: CDR1 SGHTA, CDR2 FQGNSA. CDR3 sequence: CASSSRTGGLVYGYTF. CDR3 coding DNA: TGTGCCAGCAGCTCTCGGACAGGGGGGCTTGTCTATGGCTACACCTTC.

This chain joins TRBV2 and TRBJ2-1, with 8 bases identical to TRBD2. The CDR3 runs 16 residues. Germline V gives CDR1 SNHLY, CDR2 FYNNEI. Trimming removed 0 bases from V and 0 bases from J; junction bases left unmatched: 1. The CDR3 sequence is CASSEASGSSYNEQFF. CDR3 nucleotide sequence: TGTGCCAGCAGTGAAGCGAGCGGGAGCTCCTACAATGAGCAGTTCTTC.

This clonotype was recorded at least ten times. CDR3 in amino acids: CAWRQRQAYGYTF. DNA for the CDR3: TGTGCCTGGAGGCAAAGACAGGCCTATGGCTACACCTTC. The rearrangement joins TRBV30 to TRBJ1-2, with D possibly TRBD1 on 6 matching bases. CDR3 length: 13 residues. The V gene lost 3 bases and the J gene lost 4 bases, with 12 bases spanning the gap. Germline CDR1 and CDR2: GTSNPN and SVGIG (reference sequence).

In regard to this clonotype: A much larger clone is a single base away; this may be a read error. V gene TRBV6-1 combines with J gene TRBJ1-5; D remains ambiguous. Germline V CDR1 and CDR2: MNHNS, SASEGT. This CDR3 is built from 13 residues. Written as DNA, the CDR3 is TGTGCCAGCGGTGAAGGGATGAATCAGCCCCAGCATTTT. It specifies CASGEGMNQPQHF.

At least ten counts were recorded for this clonotype. V usage is TRBV12-3 or TRBV12-4 and J usage is TRBJ2-5; D may be TRBD2 (6 bases). V dropped 1 base and J dropped 5 bases, with 11 bases sitting between them. The CDR3 contains 14 residues. The CDR3 DNA follows: TGTGCCAGCAGTTTAGTACGGGCGGGGGAGACCCAGTACTTC. It yields the protein CASSLVRAGETQYF.

This clonotype occurred many times. This chain joins TRBV12-3 or TRBV12-4 and TRBJ2-2; possible D gene TRBD1, 7 bases. The CDR3 is 16 residues long. V lost 4 bases and J 4 bases, leaving 16 bases between the germline ends. CDR3 in DNA: TGTGCCAGCAGTTCCCCAGCAGGGGGAGGCACCGGGGAGCTGTTTTTT. This sequence encodes CASSSPAGGGTGELFF.

There are a few counts of this clonotype. Given a much more abundant clone one base away, this may be a read error. This sequence joins TRBV2 and TRBJ2-1; TRBD2 agrees at 11 bases. The CDR3 runs to 15 residues. Trimming took 8 bases from V and 4 from J; bases not matched to a gene: 7. CDR1 is SNHLY and CDR2 is FYNNEI in the germline V gene. This CDR3 reads CASAGTSGVYNEQFF. The CDR3 coding sequence is TGTGCCAGCGCCGGGACTAGCGGAGTATACAATGAGCAGTTCTTC.

This clonotype was detected many times. V gene TRBV5-8 combines with J gene TRBJ2-7, with D perhaps TRBD2 (5 bases). The CDR3 loop spans 16 amino acids. In germline, CDR1 is SGHTS, CDR2 YDEGEE. V lost 3 bases to trimming and J lost 3 bases, with 19 bases between them. The DNA of the CDR3 is TGTGCCAGCAGCTCACCCCAGAGGGATGGGTACTACGAGCAGTACTTC. Protein product: CASSSPQRDGYYEQYF.

This clonotype was seen repeatedly, ten times or more. The rearrangement uses TRBV7-8 and TRBJ2-2, with 7 bases fitting TRBD2. The CDR3 totals 15 residues. V was clipped by 2 bases and J by 7 bases; unmatched bases: 7. CDR1 and CDR2 from the germline V gene are SGHVS and FQNEAQ. In DNA, the CDR3 is TGTGCCAGCAGCTTACGGTTGGGGGAGGGCGGGGAGCTGTTTTTT. Residues: CASSLRLGEGGELFF.

This clonotype was counted only a few times. The V gene is TRBV28, the J gene TRBJ2-1; 8 positions match TRBD2. Germline CDR1 reads MDHEN; CDR2 reads SYDVKM. The CDR3 runs 15 residues. Trimming removed 10 bases from V and 5 bases from J; junction bases left unmatched: 13. The CDR3 region is CATLRAGATNNEQFF. The CDR3 coding sequence is TGTGCCACTCTTCGAGCGGGAGCTACAAACAATGAGCAGTTCTTC.

This clonotype showed up many times. The chain joins TRBV18 to TRBJ2-5; D unclear. Trimming stripped 2 bases from V and 3 bases from J, with 4 bases between. This CDR3 spans 12 amino acids. Germline CDR1 reads KGHSH; CDR2 reads LQKENI. CDR3 bases: TGTGCCAGCTCACCAGTGGAAGAGACCCAGTACTTC. Its translation: CASSPVEETQYF.

There are many counts of this clonotype. V and J are TRBV12-3 or TRBV12-4 and TRBJ1-2; 9 positions agree with TRBD1. The length of the CDR3 is 14 residues. V lost 1 base and J lost 9; bases outside the gene matches: 6. The CDR3 coding sequence is TGTGCCAGCAGTTTAGGGGACAGGGCCTCCCGCTACACCTTC. Translating gives CASSLGDRASRYTF.

In this sample, this clonotype turned up many times. The chain combines TRBV20-1 with TRBJ2-7; 10 bases are shared with TRBD2. The germline gives CDR1 DFQATT, CDR2 SNEGSKA (reference sequence). V gave up 3 bases and J gave up 3 bases; unmatched junction bases: 8. CDR3 length: 15 residues. CDR3 DNA: TGCAGTGCTAGGGCCCCAGCGGGAGGGCTCTACGAGCAGTACTTC. Translated: CSARAPAGGLYEQYF.

The V gene is TRBV6-6, the J gene TRBJ2-5, with a weak D call TRBD2 (5 bases). Trimming shortened V by 2 bases and J by 3 bases, and 16 bases separated the two germline ends. Germline V gives CDR1 MNHNY, CDR2 SVGAGI (reference sequence). This CDR3 has 16 amino acids. The CDR3 region has the DNA TGTGCCAGCAGTTACGATTCGGGGTCCCAAAAAGAGACCCAGTACTTC. Protein: CASSYDSGSQKETQYF.

A remark on this clonotype: This clone may be a read error of a much larger clone one base away. This chain joins TRBV4-1 and TRBJ2-1; the match to TRBD2 covers 7 bases. V trimming: 0 bases; J trimming: 5 bases; junction bases outside the gene matches: 7. Germline V gives CDR1 MGHRA, CDR2 YSYEKL. The CDR3 extends over 16 amino acids. CDR3 protein: CASSQESSTSDNEQFF. In DNA form, the CDR3 reads TGCGCCAGCAGCCAAGAGTCTTCAACTAGCGACAATGAGCAGTTCTTC.

This clonotype was seen at least ten times. J is TRBJ1-2 and V is TRBV20-1; the match to TRBD1 covers 8 bases. The V gene's germline CDR1 is DFQATT and CDR2 SNEGSKA (reference sequence). Trimming cost V 3 bases and J 5 bases; bases outside gene matches: 29. CDR3 length: 21 residues. The CDR3, as DNA: TGCAGTGCTAGTAAGCTGACAGGGGTGCCACCCGGAGGGGCTCACTTATATGGCTACACCTTC. Translation gives CSASKLTGVPPGGAHLYGYTF.

The table lists this clonotype with many counts. This chain links TRBV29-1 with TRBJ1-2; tentatively, D is TRBD1 (6 bases). The germline V gene has CDR1 SQVTM and CDR2 ANQGSEA. Trimming pared 7 bases from V and 2 bases from J, leaving 14 bases between. This CDR3 is built from 13 residues. The CDR3 coding sequence is TGCAGCGCCGCCGGGGGCCTCAACTATGGCTACACCTTC. This sequence encodes CSAAGGLNYGYTF.

This clonotype was seen repeatedly, ten times or more. This sequence joins TRBV5-6 and TRBJ2-7, with D possibly TRBD2 on 6 matching bases. This CDR3 comprises 12 residues. Per germline, CDR1 SGHDT and CDR2 YYEEEE. The ends were cut back, 4 bases at V and 4 bases at J, with 9 bases in the middle. This chain's CDR3 is CASSRERYEQYF. DNA of the CDR3: TGTGCCAGCAGCCGGGAGCGGTACGAGCAGTACTTC.

This clonotype was picked up many times. This chain connects TRBV19 to TRBJ1-6; 7 bases line up with TRBD1. Germline values: CDR1 LNHDA, CDR2 SQIVND (reference sequence). The CDR3 runs 16 residues. The trim removed 1 base at V and 7 bases at J, leaving 7 bases unmatched. The CDR3: CASSIVQGMTNSPLHF. CDR3 nucleotides: TGTGCCAGTAGTATAGTACAGGGGATGACGAATTCACCCCTCCACTTT.

This clonotype was seen more than once but under ten times. This chain links TRBV6-2 or TRBV6-3 with TRBJ2-1, with D possibly TRBD1 on 7 matching bases. V lost 6 bases and J lost 9, with 24 bases in between. The CDR3 totals 16 residues. Per the germline V gene, CDR1 is MNHEY and CDR2 is SVGEGT. The DNA of the CDR3 is TGTGCCAGCAGATCACCTCAGGGGGGCGCTTGGGGTGAGCAGTTCTTC. Translated, it gives CASRSPQGGAWGEQFF.

At least ten counts were recorded for this clonotype. The chain recombines TRBV7-2 with TRBJ1-5; a weak D match, TRBD1 (5 bases). Germline lookup yields CDR1 SGHTA and CDR2 FQGNSA. The CDR3 has 14 residues. Trimming removed 5 bases at V and 4 bases at J, with 12 bases between. CDR3 nucleotide sequence: TGTGCCAGCAGCCCGGCGGGGGGAAATCAGCCCCAGCATTTT. This translates into CASSPAGGNQPQHF.

This clonotype was recorded many times. The gene calls are TRBV19 and TRBJ2-1; D not resolved. Trimming cost V 10 bases and J 5 bases, with 21 bases left between them. Germline lookup yields CDR1 LNHDA and CDR2 SQIVND (reference sequence). The CDR3 has 15 amino acids. The CDR3 region has the DNA TGTGCCACCACCCGAAGGTCCGTTCTGAACAATGAGCAGTTCTTC. This gives the protein CATTRRSVLNNEQFF.

At least ten counts were recorded for this clonotype. The chain has TRBV19 and TRBJ2-7, with TRBD2 matching 10 bases. This CDR3 region has 13 residues. V lost 10 bases and J lost 2; bases outside the gene matches: 5. From germline, CDR1 is LNHDA and CDR2 SQIVND (reference sequence). The CDR3 DNA sequence: TGTGCCACCCGACTAGCGGGTACCTACGAGCAGTACTTC. Translated, it gives CATRLAGTYEQYF.

As to this clonotype: This may arise from a read error, as a much more abundant clone is one base away. V is TRBV30 and J is TRBJ2-7; D unclear. Germline V gene data show CDR1 as GTSNPN and CDR2 as SVGIG (reference sequence). The CDR3 length is 16 residues. V was cut by 4 bases and J by 4 bases, with 23 bases left in between. The CDR3 DNA follows: TGTGCCTGGACCCGAACTCTGATGGTTAGGAAATACGAGCAGTACTTC. It translates to CAWTRTLMVRKYEQYF.

This clonotype was observed at least ten times. This chain uses TRBV6-9 with TRBJ1-2; possible D gene TRBD1, 6 bases. Germline CDR1 and CDR2: MNHGY and SVAAGI. CDR3 size: 15 residues. Trimming took 1 base from V and 2 from J, leaving 11 bases between them. The CDR3 region is CASSYLGGMNYGYTF. CDR3 nucleotide sequence: TGTGCCAGCAGTTATTTAGGGGGAATGAACTATGGCTACACCTTC.

In this sample, this clonotype turned up many times. The J gene is TRBJ2-5, the V gene TRBV18; D remains unclear. This CDR3 comprises 13 residues. Per the germline V gene, CDR1 is KGHSH and CDR2 is LQKENI. The germline V and J ends were trimmed by 2 bases and 0 bases, with 4 bases remaining between them. The CDR3 is CASSPRNQETQYF. The CDR3 DNA is TGTGCCAGCTCACCAAGGAACCAAGAGACCCAGTACTTC.

With regard to this clonotype: It may be a read error: a sequence one base away is much more abundant. The V call is TRBV4-2, the J call TRBJ2-1; weak D call: TRBD2 (6 bases). CDR1 and CDR2 from the germline V gene are LGHNA and YNFKEQ. The V end lost 2 bases, the J end lost 2 bases, and 16 bases lay between the germline ends. The CDR3 consists of 17 residues. CDR3 sequence reads: CASSQTLGGTAYNEQFF. CDR3 sequence (DNA): TGTGCCAGCAGCCAAACCCTTGGCGGGACTGCCTACAATGAGCAGTTCTTC.